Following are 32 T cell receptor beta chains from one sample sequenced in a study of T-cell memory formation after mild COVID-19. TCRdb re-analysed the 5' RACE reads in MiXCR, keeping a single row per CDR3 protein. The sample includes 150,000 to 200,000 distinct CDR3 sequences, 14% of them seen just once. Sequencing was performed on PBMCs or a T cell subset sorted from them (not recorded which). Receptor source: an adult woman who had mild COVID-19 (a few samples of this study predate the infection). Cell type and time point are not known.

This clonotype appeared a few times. The CDR3 DNA follows: TGTGCCAGCAGCTCACAGGGGGCGCGAGGCGGGGAGCTGTTTTTT. Its protein is CASSSQGARGGELFF. This sequence joins TRBV7-2 and TRBJ2-2; 9 nucleotides line up with TRBD1. Per germline, CDR1 SGHTA and CDR2 FQGNSA. The length of the CDR3 is 15 residues. V shed 4 bases, J shed 7 bases, and the junction held 7 bases outside the gene matches.

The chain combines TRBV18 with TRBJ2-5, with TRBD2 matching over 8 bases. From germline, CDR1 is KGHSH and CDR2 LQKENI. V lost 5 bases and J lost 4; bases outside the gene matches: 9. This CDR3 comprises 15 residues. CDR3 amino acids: CASSTSVGGAETQYF. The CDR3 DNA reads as TGTGCCAGCTCAACGTCCGTCGGGGGGGCAGAGACCCAGTACTTC.

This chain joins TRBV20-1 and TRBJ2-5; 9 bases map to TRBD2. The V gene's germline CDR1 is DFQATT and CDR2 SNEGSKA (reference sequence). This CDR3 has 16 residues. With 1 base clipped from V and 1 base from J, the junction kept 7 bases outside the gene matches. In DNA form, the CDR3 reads TGCAGTGCTAGAGGGGGGCTAGCGGGGAGCCAAGAGACCCAGTACTTC. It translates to CSARGGLAGSQETQYF.

The CDR3 loop reads CASSQDIPGDTQYF. The DNA for the CDR3 is TGTGCCAGCAGCCAAGATATCCCCGGGGATACGCAGTATTTT. V gene TRBV4-2 combines with J gene TRBJ2-3, with D uncertain. The ends were cut back, 0 bases at V and 6 bases at J, with 10 bases in the middle. CDR1 and CDR2 (germline): LGHNA, YNFKEQ. CDR3 length: 14 residues.

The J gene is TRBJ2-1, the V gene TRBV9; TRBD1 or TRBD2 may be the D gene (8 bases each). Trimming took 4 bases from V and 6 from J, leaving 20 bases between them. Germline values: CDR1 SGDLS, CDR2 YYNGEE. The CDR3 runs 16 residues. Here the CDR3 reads CASSSRGDRSVNEQFF. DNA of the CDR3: TGTGCCAGCAGCTCGCGGGGGGACAGGTCGGTCAATGAGCAGTTCTTC.

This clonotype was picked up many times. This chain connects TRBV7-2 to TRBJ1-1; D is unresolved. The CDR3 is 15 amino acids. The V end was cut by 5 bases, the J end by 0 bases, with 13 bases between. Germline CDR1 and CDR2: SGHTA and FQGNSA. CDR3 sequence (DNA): TGTGCCAGCAGCAAATCAGCAGTTATGAACACTGAAGCTTTCTTT. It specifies CASSKSAVMNTEAFF.

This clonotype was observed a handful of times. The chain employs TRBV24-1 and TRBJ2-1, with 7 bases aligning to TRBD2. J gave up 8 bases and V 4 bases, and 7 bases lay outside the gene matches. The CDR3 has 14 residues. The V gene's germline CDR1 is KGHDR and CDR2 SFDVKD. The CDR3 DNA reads TGTGCCACCAGTGAGACGACTAGCCGGGATGAGCAGTTCTTC. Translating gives CATSETTSRDEQFF.

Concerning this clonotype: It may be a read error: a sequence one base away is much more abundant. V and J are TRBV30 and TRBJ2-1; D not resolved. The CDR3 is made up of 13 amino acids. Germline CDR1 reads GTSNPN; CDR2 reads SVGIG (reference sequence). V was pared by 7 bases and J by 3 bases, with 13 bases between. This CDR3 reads CALSIGIYNEQFF. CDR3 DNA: TGTGCCTTGTCCATAGGTATCTACAATGAGCAGTTCTTC.

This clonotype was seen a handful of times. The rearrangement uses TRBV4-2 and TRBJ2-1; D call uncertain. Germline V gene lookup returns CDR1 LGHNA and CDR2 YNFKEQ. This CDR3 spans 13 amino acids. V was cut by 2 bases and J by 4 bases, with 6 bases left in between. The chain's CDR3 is CASSQSPYNEQFF. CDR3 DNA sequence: TGTGCCAGCAGCCAAAGCCCATACAATGAGCAGTTCTTC.

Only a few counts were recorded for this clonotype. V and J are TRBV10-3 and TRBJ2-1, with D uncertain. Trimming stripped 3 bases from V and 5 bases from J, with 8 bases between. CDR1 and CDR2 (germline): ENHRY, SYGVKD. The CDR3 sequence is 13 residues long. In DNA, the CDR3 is TGTGCCATCAGTGATGGGCGAAACAATGAGCAGTTCTTC. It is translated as CAISDGRNNEQFF.

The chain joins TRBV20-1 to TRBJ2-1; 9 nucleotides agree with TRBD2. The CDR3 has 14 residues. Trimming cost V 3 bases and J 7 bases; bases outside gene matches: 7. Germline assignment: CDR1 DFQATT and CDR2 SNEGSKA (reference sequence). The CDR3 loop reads CSASLGLARNEQFF. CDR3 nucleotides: TGCAGTGCTAGTCTAGGACTAGCGAGGAATGAGCAGTTCTTC.

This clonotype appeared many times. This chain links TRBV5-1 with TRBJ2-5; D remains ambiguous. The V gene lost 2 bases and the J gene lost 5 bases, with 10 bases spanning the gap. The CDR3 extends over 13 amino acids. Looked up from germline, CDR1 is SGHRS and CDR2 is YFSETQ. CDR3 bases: TGCGCCAGCAGCTTCGCGAGTTCGGAGACCCAGTACTTC. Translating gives CASSFASSETQYF.

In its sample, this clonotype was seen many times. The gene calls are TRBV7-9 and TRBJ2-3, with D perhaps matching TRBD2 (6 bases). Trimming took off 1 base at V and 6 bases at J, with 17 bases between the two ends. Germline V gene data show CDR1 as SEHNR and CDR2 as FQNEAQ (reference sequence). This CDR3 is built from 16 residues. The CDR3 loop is CASSLVGSGLGDTQYF. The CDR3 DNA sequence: TGTGCCAGCAGCTTAGTCGGTAGCGGCTTAGGGGATACGCAGTATTTT.

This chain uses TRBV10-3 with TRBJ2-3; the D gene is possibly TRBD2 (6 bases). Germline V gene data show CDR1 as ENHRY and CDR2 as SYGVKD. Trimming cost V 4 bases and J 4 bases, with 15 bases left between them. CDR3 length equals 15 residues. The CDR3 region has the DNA TGTGCCATCAGTGGTGGCGGGGAGGCCGCAGATACGCAGTATTTT. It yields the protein CAISGGGEAADTQYF.

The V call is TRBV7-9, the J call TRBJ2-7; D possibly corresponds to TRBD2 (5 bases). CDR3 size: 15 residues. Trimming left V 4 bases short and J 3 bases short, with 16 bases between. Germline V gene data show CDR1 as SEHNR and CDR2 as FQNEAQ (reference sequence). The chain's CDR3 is CASSSLHRGIYEQYF. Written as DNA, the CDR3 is TGTGCCAGCAGCTCTCTACACCGGGGAATCTACGAGCAGTACTTC.

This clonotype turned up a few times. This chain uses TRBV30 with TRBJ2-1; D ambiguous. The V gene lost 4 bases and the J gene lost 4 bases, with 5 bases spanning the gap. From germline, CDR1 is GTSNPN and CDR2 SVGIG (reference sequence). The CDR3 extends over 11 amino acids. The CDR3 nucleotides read TGTGCCTGGACCGGGTACAATGAGCAGTTCTTC. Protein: CAWTGYNEQFF.

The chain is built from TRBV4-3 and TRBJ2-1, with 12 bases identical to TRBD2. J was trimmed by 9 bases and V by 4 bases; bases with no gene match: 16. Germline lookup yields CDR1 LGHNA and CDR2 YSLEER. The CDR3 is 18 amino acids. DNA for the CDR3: TGCGCCAGCAGCCGAGAGAGGAGGACTAGCGGGATGGATACTGAGCAGTTCTTC. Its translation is CASSRERRTSGMDTEQFF.

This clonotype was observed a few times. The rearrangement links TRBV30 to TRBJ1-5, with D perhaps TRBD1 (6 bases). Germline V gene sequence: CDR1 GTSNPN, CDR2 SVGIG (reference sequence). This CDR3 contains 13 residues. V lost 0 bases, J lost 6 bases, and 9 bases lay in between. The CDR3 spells CAWSVAGAQPQHF. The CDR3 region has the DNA TGTGCCTGGAGTGTGGCAGGGGCTCAGCCCCAGCATTTT.

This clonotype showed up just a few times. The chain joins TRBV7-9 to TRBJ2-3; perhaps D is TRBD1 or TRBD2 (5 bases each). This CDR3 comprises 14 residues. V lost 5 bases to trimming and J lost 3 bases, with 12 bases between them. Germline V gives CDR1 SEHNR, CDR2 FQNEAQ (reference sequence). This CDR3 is CASSHGAGTDTQYF. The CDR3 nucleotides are TGTGCCAGCAGCCACGGGGCGGGTACAGATACGCAGTATTTT.

Written as DNA, the CDR3 is TGTGCCAGCAGCTTAGATCCCACAGGGGATTGGACTGAAGCTTTCTTT. This translates into CASSLDPTGDWTEAFF. This chain joins TRBV7-3 and TRBJ1-1; TRBD1 matches at 7 bases. The germline V gene encodes CDR1 SGHTA and CDR2 FQGTGA. The CDR3 is made up of 16 amino acids. Losses at the gene ends were 2 bases for V and 5 bases for J; bases not matched to a gene: 11.

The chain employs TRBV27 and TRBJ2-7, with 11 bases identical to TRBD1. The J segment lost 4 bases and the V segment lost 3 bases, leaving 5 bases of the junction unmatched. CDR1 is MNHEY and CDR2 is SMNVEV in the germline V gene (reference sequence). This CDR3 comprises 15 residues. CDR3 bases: TGTGCCAGCAGTTTCAAAGGACAGGGGGCGTACGAGCAGTACTTC. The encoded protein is CASSFKGQGAYEQYF.

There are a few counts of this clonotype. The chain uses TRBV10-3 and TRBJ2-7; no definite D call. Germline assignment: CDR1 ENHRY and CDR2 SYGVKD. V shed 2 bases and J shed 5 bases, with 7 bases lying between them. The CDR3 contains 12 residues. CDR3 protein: CAISEARNEQYF. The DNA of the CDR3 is TGTGCCATCAGTGAGGCCCGGAACGAGCAGTACTTC.

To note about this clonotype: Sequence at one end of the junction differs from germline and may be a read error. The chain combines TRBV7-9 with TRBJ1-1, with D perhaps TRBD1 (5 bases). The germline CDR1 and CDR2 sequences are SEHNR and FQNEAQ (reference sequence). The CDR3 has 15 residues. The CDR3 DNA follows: TGTGCCAGCAGCTTAGGTGGGACCCCGAACTCTGAAGCTTTCTTT. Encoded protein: CASSLGGTPNSEAFF.

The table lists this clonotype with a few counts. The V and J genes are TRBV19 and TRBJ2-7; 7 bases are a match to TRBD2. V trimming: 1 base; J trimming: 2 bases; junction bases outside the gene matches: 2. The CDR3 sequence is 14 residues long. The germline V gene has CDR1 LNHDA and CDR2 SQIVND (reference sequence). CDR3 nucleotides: TGTGCCAGTAGTATAGGGGAGGGGCCCTACGAGCAGTACTTC. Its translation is CASSIGEGPYEQYF.

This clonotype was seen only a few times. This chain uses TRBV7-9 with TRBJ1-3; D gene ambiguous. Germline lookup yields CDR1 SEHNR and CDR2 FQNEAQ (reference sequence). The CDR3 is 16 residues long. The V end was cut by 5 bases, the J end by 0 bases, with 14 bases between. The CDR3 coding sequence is TGTGCCAGCAGCGAAAAAAGACGGGTCTCTGGAAACACCATATATTTT. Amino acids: CASSEKRRVSGNTIYF.

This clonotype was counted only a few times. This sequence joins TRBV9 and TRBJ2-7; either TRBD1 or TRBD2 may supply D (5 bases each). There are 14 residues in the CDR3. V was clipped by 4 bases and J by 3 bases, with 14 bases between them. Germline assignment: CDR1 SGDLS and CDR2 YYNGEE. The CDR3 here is CASSPSGTNYEQYF. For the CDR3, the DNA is TGTGCCAGCAGCCCCTCCGGGACCAACTACGAGCAGTACTTC. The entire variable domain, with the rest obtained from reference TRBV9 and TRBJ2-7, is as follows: DSGVTQTPKHLITATGQRVTLRCSPRSGDLSVYWYQQSLDQGLQFLIQYYNGEERAKGNILERFSAQQFPDLHSELNLSSLELGDSALYFCASSPSGTNYEQYFGPGTRLTVT.

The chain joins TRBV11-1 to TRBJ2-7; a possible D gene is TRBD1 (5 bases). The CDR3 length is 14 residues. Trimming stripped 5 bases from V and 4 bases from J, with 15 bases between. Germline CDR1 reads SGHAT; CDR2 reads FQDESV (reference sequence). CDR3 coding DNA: TGTGCCAGCAGCCCAGCCAGGACACCTTACGAGCAGTACTTC. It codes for CASSPARTPYEQYF.

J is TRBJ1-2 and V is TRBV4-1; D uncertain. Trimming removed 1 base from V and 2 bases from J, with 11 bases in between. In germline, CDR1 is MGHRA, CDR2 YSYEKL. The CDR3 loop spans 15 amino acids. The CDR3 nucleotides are TGCGCCAGCAGCCAAGGCCCGACGGTGAACTATGGCTACACCTTC. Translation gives CASSQGPTVNYGYTF.

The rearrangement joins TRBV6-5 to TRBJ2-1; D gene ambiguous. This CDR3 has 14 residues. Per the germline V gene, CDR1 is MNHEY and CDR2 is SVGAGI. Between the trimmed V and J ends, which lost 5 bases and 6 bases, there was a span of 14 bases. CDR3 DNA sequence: TGTGCCAGCAGTCCTGCCCAGGCGGCCAATGAGCAGTTCTTC. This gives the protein CASSPAQAANEQFF.

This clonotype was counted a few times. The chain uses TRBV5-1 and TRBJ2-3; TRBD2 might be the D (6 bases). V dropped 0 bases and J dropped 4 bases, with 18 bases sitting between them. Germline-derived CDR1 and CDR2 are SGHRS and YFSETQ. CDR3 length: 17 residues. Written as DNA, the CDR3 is TGCGCCAGCAGCTTGGGGTCCTCGGCCGGCGGGGCAGATACGCAGTATTTT. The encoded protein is CASSLGSSAGGADTQYF.

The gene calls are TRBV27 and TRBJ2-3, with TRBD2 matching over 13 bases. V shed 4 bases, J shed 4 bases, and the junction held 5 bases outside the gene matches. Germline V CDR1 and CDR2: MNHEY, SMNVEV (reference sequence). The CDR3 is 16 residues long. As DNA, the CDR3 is TGTGCCAGCAGTTCCTCCGGGACTAGCGGGGCAGATACGCAGTATTTT. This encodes CASSSSGTSGADTQYF.

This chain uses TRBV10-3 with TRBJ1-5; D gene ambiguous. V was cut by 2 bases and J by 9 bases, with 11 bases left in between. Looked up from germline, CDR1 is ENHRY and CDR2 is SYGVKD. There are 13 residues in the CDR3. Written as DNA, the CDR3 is TGTGCCATCAGTGAGGGGTCGCTCGGGCCCCAGCATTTT. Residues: CAISEGSLGPQHF.